This T cell receptor beta chain comes out of a study of T cell responses to AZD1222 COVID-19 vaccine. Study-level background: Second-dose schedules of about 4 or about 12 weeks were combined. Broader study findings: Donors skewed white British and female; clonal diversity was possibly underestimated. Only a handful of AZD1222 recipients, several in all, had baseline seropositivity.

To note about this clone: Its antigen remains unknown.

The CDR3 consists of 13 residues. Trimming removed 4 bases at V and 4 bases at J, with 8 bases between. Germline V gene sequence: CDR1 SGHAT, CDR2 FQNNGV. Produced via immunoSEQ multiplex PCR; TCRdb's table is partial and in-frame only. The table records about 170,000 clones, about nine tenths of them present only once. The receptor's source is an adult in good health. The chain joins TRBV11-2 to TRBJ1-3; D unclear. The specimen was peripheral blood, collected on day 0 of AZD1222 vaccination. CDR3: CASSSIMGNTIYF. CDR3 nucleotides: TGTGCCAGCAGCTCTATCATGGGAAACACCATATATTTT.